This T cell receptor beta chain stems from a study of shared T cell receptors in the human thymus (TCRdb year 2021). As for the study more broadly: The study examined how self-reactive, shared T-cell receptor alpha chains are generated in the human thymus.

Libraries were prepared through the immunoSEQ multiplex PCR assay. In its TCRdb copy, this immuneACCESS table keeps in-frame sequences only and misses some clones. Where compared with another copy, unresolved V genes explain less than half of these, and the others have no known cause. This sample is represented by about 380,000 clones; over 90% of them were singletons. The ten biggest clones cover around 0.019% of the sample. Of note for this clone: It has no known antigen specificity. No base-level quality is on record; no much larger clone is a single base apart.

The CDR3, from cysteine to phenylalanine, totals 15 residues. Here the CDR3 DNA is all that survives: 45 bases in frame from base 1. For CDR1 and CDR2, the germline V gene lists SGHVS and FNYEAQ. Cut back by 1 base and 6 bases, the V and J ends lie 13 bases apart. The chain couples TRBV7-6 to TRBJ2-1; the best D guess is TRBD1, with 5 bases matching. Sequencing input: thymocytes. The TCR originated in a human donor. The DNA is TGTGCCAGCAGCTTAGGGGGCCCCAATCCCAATGAGCAGTTCTTC. Its coded protein is CASSLGGPNPNEQFF.